Each of the 15 T cell receptor beta chains below was sequenced from the same sample in a study of shared clonotypes between healthy human individuals. Repertoires were generated with immunoSEQ multiplex PCR, while TCRdb's copy carries only in-frame clones and drops some. The sample has approximately 810,000 clones, more than 85% seen once. Naive CD8 cells were CD45RO-negative, positively selected for CCR7, excluding terminally differentiated effector memory CD45RA+ cells. Sequencing was performed on naive CD8+ T cells sorted from blood. The receptors were gathered from a young man in good health.

This chain links TRBV6-5 with TRBJ1-1; D not certain. Trimming pared 6 bases from V and 3 bases from J, leaving 17 bases between. CDR1 is MNHEY, CDR2 SVGAGI, per germline. The CDR3 has 15 residues. DNA for the CDR3: TGTGCCAGCAGGATCGGATTGGGGAAGGACACTGAAGCTTTCTTT. It yields the protein CASRIGLGKDTEAFF.

V is TRBV6-5 and J is TRBJ2-1; D is possibly TRBD2 (5 bases). The V and J ends lost 3 bases and 7 bases respectively, with 10 bases between them. Germline V gene data show CDR1 as MNHEY and CDR2 as SVGAGI. The CDR3 has 13 residues. The CDR3 coding sequence is TGTGCCAGCAGTTATCAAACTAGAAATGAGCAGTTCTTC. Translated: CASSYQTRNEQFF.

Only one count was recorded for this clone. Other DNA sequences within the sample encode an identical CDR3. V gene TRBV7-8 combines with J gene TRBJ2-1; the D gene is possibly TRBD2 (6 bases). Trimming pared 1 base from V and 0 bases from J, leaving 10 bases between. The CDR3 is 16 residues long. Germline CDR1 SGHVS, CDR2 FQNEAQ. Here the CDR3 reads CASSLVSGSSYNEQFF. CDR3 DNA: TGTGCCAGCAGCTTAGTTAGCGGTAGCTCCTACAATGAGCAGTTCTTC.

This chain uses TRBV27 with TRBJ1-4; D gene ambiguous. Trimming removed 8 bases at V and 4 bases at J, with 11 bases between. The CDR3 spans 13 residues. Germline loops: CDR1 MNHEY, CDR2 SMNVEV (reference sequence). DNA for the CDR3: TGTGCCAGCTCGGATGGAAATAATGAAAAACTGTTTTTT. This translates into CASSDGNNEKLFF.

The chain couples TRBV30 to TRBJ2-1, with 7 bases matching TRBD2. The germline V gene has CDR1 GTSNPN and CDR2 SVGIG (reference sequence). V was clipped by 3 bases and J by 3 bases; unmatched bases: 8. This CDR3 has 15 residues. DNA of the CDR3: TGTGCCTGGAGCCCTAGCGGAACCTTCTACAATGAGCAGTTCTTC. It is translated as CAWSPSGTFYNEQFF.

The chain uses TRBV19 and TRBJ2-3; 9 bases fit TRBD2. This CDR3 is built from 15 residues. The V gene end was trimmed by 3 bases and the J gene end by 4 bases; junction bases not matched to a gene: 5. CDR1 LNHDA and CDR2 SQIVND come from the germline V gene (reference sequence). CDR3 bases: TGTGCCAGTAGTATCACTAGCGGGCTGGCAGATACGCAGTATTTT. This encodes CASSITSGLADTQYF.

This clone was seen a single time. The V call is TRBV5-4, the J call TRBJ2-2, with 12 bases matching TRBD1. J lost 3 bases, V lost 3 bases, and 3 bases had no gene match. The CDR3 is 16 residues long. The germline CDR1 and CDR2 sequences are SGHNT and YYREEE (reference sequence). DNA of the CDR3: TGTGCCAGCAGCTCTGGGGACAGGGGGCACACCGGGGAGCTGTTTTTT. Protein: CASSSGDRGHTGELFF.

V and J are TRBV28 and TRBJ2-7; 7 bases are a match to TRBD2. There are 17 residues in the CDR3. V shed 4 bases, J shed 2 bases, and the junction held 14 bases outside the gene matches. The germline V gene encodes CDR1 MDHEN and CDR2 SYDVKM. Here the CDR3 reads CASSSRPAGRSTYEQYF. For the CDR3, the DNA is TGTGCCAGCAGTTCACGGCCAGCGGGGAGATCCACCTACGAGCAGTACTTC. The variable domain in full, completed from reference TRBV28 and TRBJ2-7, reads DVKVTQSSRYLVKRTGEKVFLECVQDMDHENMFWYRQDPGLGLRLIYFSYDVKMKEKGDIPEGYSVSREKKERFSLILESASTNQTSMYLCASSSRPAGRSTYEQYFGPGTRLTVT.

The rearrangement links TRBV9 to TRBJ2-2, with 7 positions matching TRBD2. The V gene end was trimmed by 3 bases and the J gene end by 4 bases; junction bases not matched to a gene: 9. The CDR3 loop spans 16 amino acids. Germline V CDR1 and CDR2: SGDLS, YYNGEE. CDR3 amino acids: CASSAREGFLTGELFF. CDR3 DNA sequence: TGTGCCAGCAGCGCGAGGGAGGGGTTCCTCACCGGGGAGCTGTTTTTT.

This clone has just one count. The chain employs TRBV13 and TRBJ2-7; 10 nucleotides agree with TRBD2. From germline, CDR1 is PRHDT and CDR2 FYEKMQ (reference sequence). The CDR3 is 15 residues long. Losses at the gene ends were 5 bases for V and 2 bases for J; bases not matched to a gene: 6. The CDR3 DNA sequence: TGTGCCAGCAGCCCAAGGACTAGCGGAACCTACGAGCAGTACTTC. It specifies CASSPRTSGTYEQYF.

The rearrangement joins TRBV7-2 to TRBJ2-2; D is unresolved. The ends were cut back, 0 bases at V and 0 bases at J, with 11 bases in the middle. The CDR3 has 17 residues. CDR1 and CDR2 (germline): SGHTA, FQGNSA. CDR3 sequence (DNA): TGTGCCAGCAGCTTAGCTCTGGGTCTGGCGAACACCGGGGAGCTGTTTTTT. This encodes CASSLALGLANTGELFF.

The chain recombines TRBV7-9 with TRBJ2-2; the match to TRBD1 covers 10 bases. The CDR3 spans 17 residues. Germline CDR1 reads SEHNR; CDR2 reads FQNEAQ (reference sequence). After removal of 5 bases from V and 1 base from J, the junction contained 7 bases not matched to a gene. DNA for the CDR3: TGTGCCAGCAGCAGCCGGGACAGGGGCTTGAACACCGGGGAGCTGTTTTTT. Amino acid sequence: CASSSRDRGLNTGELFF.

The chain uses TRBV14 and TRBJ2-1, with 7 bases lining up with TRBD1. The CDR3 totals 20 residues. Germline V lookup: CDR1 SGHDN, CDR2 FVKESK. The ends lost 0 bases at V and 6 bases at J; junction bases unmatched: 20. This chain's CDR3 is CASSQDDLKGASPQSNEQFF. In DNA, the CDR3 is TGTGCCAGCAGCCAAGATGATTTAAAGGGGGCCTCCCCTCAGAGCAATGAGCAGTTCTTC.

V usage is TRBV7-2 and J usage is TRBJ2-3; 7 nucleotides agree with TRBD1. Unmatched junction bases numbered 6, after V lost 2 bases and J lost 4 bases. The CDR3 spans 15 residues. The germline CDR1 and CDR2 sequences are SGHTA and FQGNSA. The CDR3 nucleotides read TGTGCCAGCAGCTTAAACAGGGGTACCGCAGATACGCAGTATTTT. It yields the protein CASSLNRGTADTQYF.

The chain recombines TRBV2 with TRBJ2-1, with D possibly matching TRBD1 (6 bases). This CDR3 is 14 amino acids long. Germline loops: CDR1 SNHLY, CDR2 FYNNEI. V dropped 9 bases and J dropped 7 bases, with 19 bases sitting between them. The CDR3 DNA follows: TGTGCCAGACTGACAGGTCCCAATCAAAATGAGCAGTTCTTC. It translates to CARLTGPNQNEQFF. Variable domain in full (rest from reference TRBV2 and TRBJ2-1): EPEVTQTPSHQVTQMGQEVILRCVPISNHLYFYWYRQILGQKVEFLVSFYNNEISEKSEIFDDQFSVERPDGSNFTLKIRSTKLEDSAMYFCARLTGPNQNEQFFGPGTRLTVL.